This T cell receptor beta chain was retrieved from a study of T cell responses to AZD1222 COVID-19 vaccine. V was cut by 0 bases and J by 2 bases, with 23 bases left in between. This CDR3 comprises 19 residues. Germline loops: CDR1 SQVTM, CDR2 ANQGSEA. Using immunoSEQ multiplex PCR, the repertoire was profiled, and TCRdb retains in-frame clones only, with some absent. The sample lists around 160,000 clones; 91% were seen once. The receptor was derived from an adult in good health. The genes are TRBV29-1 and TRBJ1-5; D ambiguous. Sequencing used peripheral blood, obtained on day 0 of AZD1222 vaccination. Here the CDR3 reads CSVEEKGLDLIWGNQPQHF. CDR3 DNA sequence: TGCAGCGTTGAAGAAAAAGGGCTAGACCTAATCTGGGGCAATCAGCCCCAGCATTTT.